What follows are 19 T cell receptor beta chains derived from one specimen sequenced in a study of T cell responses to AZD1222 COVID-19 vaccine. Repertoires were generated with immunoSEQ multiplex PCR, while TCRdb's copy carries only in-frame clones and drops some. The data hold some 150,000 clones, with about 81% observed a single time. This specimen was peripheral blood, taken on day 0 of MenACWY control vaccination. These receptors were taken from an adult in good health.

This clone has more than one count but fewer than ten. The chain uses TRBV19 and TRBJ1-6; 10 bases align to TRBD1. The CDR3 is made up of 17 amino acids. Germline CDR1 LNHDA, CDR2 SQIVND (reference sequence). The J segment lost 7 bases and the V segment lost 2 bases, leaving 8 bases of the junction unmatched. CDR3 bases: TGTGCCAGTAGTATACTATCGACAGGGGGCCAAAATTCACCCCTCCACTTT. As protein: CASSILSTGGQNSPLHF. Using reference TRBV19 and TRBJ1-6 for the parts outside the CDR3, the full variable domain is DGGITQSPKYLFRKEGQNVTLSCEQNLNHDAMYWYRQDPGQGLRLIYYSQIVNDFQKGDIAEGYSVSREKKESFPLTVTSAQKNPTAFYLCASSILSTGGQNSPLHFGNGTRLTVT.

This chain uses TRBV6-4 with TRBJ1-4, with D possibly TRBD1 on 5 matching bases. V lost 4 bases to trimming and J lost 8 bases, with 32 bases between them. Germline CDR1 reads MRHNA; CDR2 reads SNTAGT. The CDR3 runs to 20 residues. The CDR3 loop reads CASSGPGTADGEGRKEKLFF. DNA for the CDR3: TGTGCCAGCAGTGGCCCCGGGACCGCGGACGGGGAAGGGCGGAAAGAAAAACTGTTTTTT.

The chain has TRBV5-6 and TRBJ1-5; tentative D call: TRBD1 (5 bases). This CDR3 has 14 amino acids. With 3 bases removed from V and 7 bases from J, the gap between germline ends came to 14 bases. The germline CDR1 and CDR2 sequences are SGHDT and YYEEEE. CDR3 residues: CASSSSARGQPQHF. Here the CDR3 DNA reads TGTGCCAGCAGCTCCTCGGCACGGGGGCAGCCCCAGCATTTT.

This chain joins TRBV6-5 and TRBJ1-2; 7 bases are shared with TRBD1. V was pared by 2 bases and J by 8 bases, with 14 bases of the junction left unmatched. Germline values: CDR1 MNHEY, CDR2 SVGAGI. The CDR3 has 16 residues. The CDR3 reads CASSYPPRGGGSGYTF. CDR3 coding DNA: TGTGCCAGCAGTTACCCCCCCCGGGGAGGGGGCAGCGGCTACACCTTC.

The rearrangement uses TRBV20-1 and TRBJ1-4; 7 bases line up with TRBD1. The CDR3 runs 14 residues. Germline assignment: CDR1 DFQATT and CDR2 SNEGSKA (reference sequence). V lost 3 bases and J lost 3; bases outside the gene matches: 4. Written as DNA, the CDR3 is TGCAGTGCTAGTGAGGGGACAGCTAATGAAAAACTGTTTTTT. This translates into CSASEGTANEKLFF.

For the CDR3, the DNA is TGTGCCAGCAGCTCGGGGGGCAGGACGAACACCGGGGAGCTGTTTTTT. As protein: CASSSGGRTNTGELFF. This chain joins TRBV7-3 and TRBJ2-2; D is possibly TRBD2 (7 bases). Germline CDR1 reads SGHTA; CDR2 reads FQGTGA. The V end lost 4 bases, the J end lost 0 bases, and 12 bases lay between the germline ends. The CDR3 extends over 16 amino acids.

A single count supports this clone. V usage is TRBV19 and J usage is TRBJ1-1; the D gene is possibly TRBD1 (5 bases). V lost 3 bases to trimming and J lost 3 bases, with 8 bases between them. This CDR3 is built from 13 residues. Germline V CDR1 and CDR2: LNHDA, SQIVND (reference sequence). CDR3 in DNA: TGTGCCAGTAGTATTCGGGGGGACACTGAAGCTTTCTTT. It specifies CASSIRGDTEAFF.

This clone occurred a few times. The rearrangement joins TRBV5-1 to TRBJ2-5, with unresolved D. This CDR3 comprises 14 residues. CDR1 and CDR2 (germline): SGHRS, YFSETQ. Trimming removed 0 bases at V and 0 bases at J, with 6 bases between. This CDR3 is CASSLVQYQETQYF. CDR3 coding DNA: TGCGCCAGCAGCTTGGTTCAGTACCAAGAGACCCAGTACTTC. The whole variable domain, remainder taken from reference TRBV5-1 and TRBJ2-5, is KAGVTQTPRYLIKTRGQQVTLSCSPISGHRSVSWYQQTPGQGLQFLFEYFSETQRNKGNFPGRFSGRQFSNSRSEMNVSTLELGDSALYLCASSLVQYQETQYFGPGTRLLVL.

The rearrangement uses TRBV19 and TRBJ2-3, with unresolved D. Germline CDR1 reads LNHDA; CDR2 reads SQIVND (reference sequence). The CDR3 length is 15 residues. V was trimmed by 3 bases and J by 1 base, leaving 11 bases between them. The CDR3 reads CASSMIDSRTDTQYF. CDR3 coding DNA: TGTGCCAGTAGTATGATCGACTCTCGCACAGATACGCAGTATTTT.

This clone was seen more than once but under ten times. The chain combines TRBV7-6 with TRBJ2-1; D could derive from TRBD1 or TRBD2 (6 bases each). Germline V gene sequence: CDR1 SGHVS, CDR2 FNYEAQ. V was cut by 5 bases and J by 5 bases, with 16 bases left in between. The CDR3 is 15 residues long. DNA for the CDR3: TGTGCCAGCAGCCCCCGACAGAGGGGGGACAATGAGCAGTTCTTC. It yields the protein CASSPRQRGDNEQFF.

This chain joins TRBV6-6 and TRBJ1-3; possible D gene TRBD1, 6 bases. The V end lost 7 bases, the J end lost 1 base, and 11 bases lay between the germline ends. The length of the CDR3 is 14 residues. In germline, CDR1 is MNHNY, CDR2 SVGAGI (reference sequence). The CDR3 reads CASMIGGSGNTIYF. The CDR3 DNA reads TGTGCCAGCATGATAGGGGGGTCTGGAAACACCATATATTTT.

The V gene is TRBV3-1 (or the pseudogene TRBV3-2), the J gene TRBJ2-3; 9 positions agree with TRBD1. The CDR3 runs to 15 residues. J gave up 4 bases and V 1 base, and 3 bases lay outside the gene matches. Germline-derived CDR1 and CDR2 are LGHDT and YNNKEL (reference sequence). CDR3 sequence reads: CASSQGTGVPDTQYF. The CDR3 nucleotides are TGTGCCAGCAGCCAAGGGACAGGGGTGCCAGATACGCAGTATTTT.

This sequence joins TRBV29-1 and TRBJ1-5; possible D gene TRBD1, 5 bases. In germline, CDR1 is SQVTM, CDR2 ANQGSEA. The CDR3 is made up of 13 amino acids. With 5 bases removed from V and 9 bases from J, the gap between germline ends came to 17 bases. The CDR3 sequence is CSVSLDTQGPQHF. CDR3 coding DNA: TGCAGCGTTTCGCTGGACACGCAAGGGCCCCAGCATTTT.

The chain is built from TRBV28 and TRBJ1-3; the D is unclear. The CDR3 loop spans 14 amino acids. Per the germline V gene, CDR1 is MDHEN and CDR2 is SYDVKM. Deletions cut 1 base from V and 6 bases from J, with 10 bases between. The CDR3, as DNA: TGTGCCAGCAGTTTATCCGAGGGCAAAAACACCATATATTTT. Translation gives CASSLSEGKNTIYF.

This rearrangement joins TRBV10-3 to TRBJ1-6, with D hard to call. The CDR3 has 14 residues. The germline gives CDR1 ENHRY, CDR2 SYGVKD. The V gene lost 6 bases and the J gene lost 7 bases, with 13 bases spanning the gap. The CDR3 loop reads CAIRTDPRNSPLHF. The CDR3 region has the DNA TGTGCCATCAGGACCGACCCGAGGAATTCACCCCTCCACTTT.

The chain has TRBV9 and TRBJ1-2, with 7 bases lining up with TRBD1. CDR3 length: 14 amino acids. V shed 3 bases, J shed 2 bases, and the junction held 4 bases outside the gene matches. Germline CDR1 reads SGDLS; CDR2 reads YYNGEE. In nucleotides, the CDR3 is TGTGCCAGCAGCGAATCGGGACAGAACTATGGCTACACCTTC. Its protein product is CASSESGQNYGYTF.

This chain uses TRBV7-2 with TRBJ1-1, with D hard to call. Germline loops: CDR1 SGHTA, CDR2 FQGNSA. V was cut by 2 bases and J by 4 bases, with 11 bases left in between. The CDR3 contains 14 residues. CDR3 sequence: CASSLYGLSTEAFF. DNA of the CDR3: TGTGCCAGCAGCTTATATGGCCTCTCCACTGAAGCTTTCTTT.

The chain recombines TRBV5-1 with TRBJ2-1, with 8 bases that match TRBD2. The CDR3 totals 14 residues. From germline, CDR1 is SGHRS and CDR2 YFSETQ. J gave up 4 bases and V 4 bases, and 4 bases lay outside the gene matches. The CDR3: CASSPGGAYNEQFF. The DNA for the CDR3 is TGCGCCAGCAGCCCCGGGGGGGCTTACAATGAGCAGTTCTTC.

This clone has just one count. The chain carries TRBV5-1 and TRBJ2-5, with a tentative D call TRBD2 (6 bases). With 3 bases removed from V and 5 bases from J, the gap between germline ends came to 11 bases. Germline CDR1 and CDR2: SGHRS and YFSETQ. The CDR3 is 13 residues long. CDR3 bases: TGCGCCAGCAGCTCCCTAGCGAGCGAGACCCAGTACTTC. It encodes CASSSLASETQYF.